This TCR beta chain was obtained from a study of T cells after posttransplantation cyclophosphamide. This clone was seen ten or more times. Assay: immunoSEQ multiplex PCR; the TCRdb copy retains only in-frame clones and omits some. This table holds approximately 27,000 clones with no singletons; the top ten claim over 1.3%. The CDR3 contains 17 residues. V trimming: 0 bases; J trimming: 6 bases; junction bases outside the gene matches: 16. Germline lookup yields CDR1 GTSNPN and CDR2 SVGIG (reference sequence). This clonotype originated in a man aged 45-65 years in good health, CMV-negative, and a related stem cell transplant donor. The sequenced sample consisted of PBMCs. V usage is TRBV30 and J usage is TRBJ2-5, with 7 bases that match TRBD2. In nucleotides, the CDR3 is TGTGCCTGGAGTGTACAGGAAGCTTGGCGGGAGTGGAAGACCCAGTACTTC. This codes for CAWSVQEAWREWKTQYF.